Listed here is a single TCR beta chain. No cognate antigen has been identified for it. Base qualities are not recorded, but no much larger clone differs from it by a single base. There are 16 amino acids in the CDR3, from cysteine to phenylalanine inclusive. Kept here is only the CDR3 DNA, which spans 48 bases and is read in frame from base 1. V lost 6 bases and J lost 0 bases, and the count of bases not matched to a germline gene is 7. The germline V gene yields MDHEN for CDR1 and SYDVKM for CDR2. The method behind the library was 5' RACE. Reads for this sample came from an Illumina HiSeq 2500. A second about 7 to 11 cycle PCR used a sample-barcoded 5' primer and a J-beta primer mix. Each TCR beta cDNA molecule received a unique molecular identifier from a template-switch 5' adaptor carrying 12 random nucleotides. Each sample yielded at least 2.5 million CDR3-containing paired-end reads. First-strand cDNA synthesis was performed from all RNA using the Mint cDNA synthesis kit, with priming by a TRBC-specific oligonucleotide. After uracil-DNA glycosylase treatment, a first 18-cycle PCR used universal primers M1SS and BC2_uni_R on all cDNA. The source study handled its data this way. For normalization, 1 million high-quality reads were randomly selected from each sample, with every read carrying a distinct molecular identifier. Instead of being binned into consensus sequences, reads that shared molecular identifiers were thrown out. MiTCR, run with a Q25 quality threshold and the strictest error-elimination algorithm, handled CDR3 identification, clonotype clustering and error correction. A nonparametric unseen species model using Euler transformation provided a lower-bound estimate of total TCR beta diversity. In-frame beta chains were kept once TCRdb had trimmed the public reads at Q25 with fastp and called clones with MiXCR. Every distinct CDR3 protein forms one entry, paired with its most common genes and DNA. The V and J calls shown here were made by TCRdb, not taken from the authors' results. Recorded for this sample are 650,000 to 1,000,000 distinct CDR3 sequences; around 36% of them occurred a single time. 10% to 15% of the sample is held by the ten biggest clonotypes.

The donors were some 39 Caucasian individuals from Russia, aged 6 to 90 years, who were systemically healthy. Around 10 milliliters of peripheral blood were collected from each donor into EDTA-treated Vacutainer tubes. Ficoll-Paque density-gradient centrifugation was used to isolate PBMCs, with at least 7 million obtained per sample. Total RNA was extracted from PBMCs with Trizol reagent, with at least 6 micrograms obtained per sample. The percentages of naive CD45RAhigh/CD27high T cells were determined by flow cytometry on a PBMC aliquot from every donor. The data originate from a study of blood T cells in healthy people across ages (dated by TCRdb to the mid-2010s). Concerning the study at large: In model experiments, template switching captured roughly one uniquely barcoded TCR beta cDNA molecule for every two T cells. To track age-related changes in TCR beta repertoire diversity, the study relied on deep sequencing normalized with unique cDNA molecular identifiers. The donors were divided into four age groups: young (average roughly 15 years), middle-aged (under 40), aged (about 60) and long-lived (approximately 74). Donors of different ages were randomly distributed across sequencing lanes to avoid experimental bias. The study analyzed two additional independent replicas of 1 million unique cDNA reads from the same blood draw for two donors, one aged 18 to 30 and one aged 80 or older.

Here is what the overall study found, with its caveats: Because the CMV infection status of the donors was unknown, age-related changes in expanded clonotypes may potentially have been confounded. Observed TCR beta diversity per million T cells fell roughly linearly with age, and a significant reduction was already apparent by age about 38. Estimates of total diversity based on one million sequenced T cells were considered lower bounds and underestimates. Observed TCR beta diversity correlated strongly with the percentage of naive T cells measured by flow cytometry. Because profiling used bulk unsorted PBMCs, naive and antigen-experienced compartments could not be compared conclusively. Compared with the aged group, more naive CD4+ T cells, fewer expanded clones and increased TCR diversity were shown by the long-lived group, suggesting age selection.

Sequenced material: blood. The receptor was derived from a man aged 18 to 29 in good health. Here the chain combines TRBV28 and TRBJ1-2; TRBD1 aligns with 10 central bases. The DNA is TGTGCCAGCAGCGGGACAGGGGATCGACCTAACTATGGCTACACCTTC. It translates as CASSGTGDRPNYGYTF.